This paragraph reports one TCR beta chain. No cognate antigen has been identified for it. No base qualities exist here, and no much larger clone lies one base off it. The data originate from a study of T-cell reconstitution after alpha-beta-depleted transplantation in children (dated by TCRdb to between 2015 and 2016). For the study in its entirety: Using TCR repertoire profiling, the study followed T-cell immune reconstitution in a quantitative way in children after TCRalphabeta/CD19-depleted allogeneic hematopoietic cell transplantation.

Inclusive of the bounding cysteine and phenylalanine, the CDR3 is 14 residues long. Only the CDR3 DNA is retained, 42 bases long and in frame from the first base. Reading the germline V gene gives CDR1 SGHRS and CDR2 YFSETQ. V was cut back by 3 bases and J by 2 bases, leaving a gap of 11 bases between them. Library generation was performed with PCR. The sequencing machine was an Illumina HiSeq 2500. TCR libraries were prepared with molecular barcoding, using unique molecular identifiers to normalize TCRbeta repertoire quantification. Through fastp at Q25 and MiXCR, TCRdb rebuilt clones from the public reads, retaining in-frame beta chains. All rows with the same CDR3 protein become a single entry with the most common DNA and genes. The sample contains 200,000 to 250,000 distinct CDR3 sequences, more than 10% of them found a single time. About 2.6% of the sample is in the top ten clones.

The source of this sequence is a human donor who donated a stem cell graft to a child with acute lymphoblastic leukemia. The rearranged segments are TRBV5-1 and TRBJ1-1; no D gene can be assigned with confidence. The source material was PBMCs from the stem cell graft donor, sampled from the stem cell graft. CDR3 protein: CASSSTQTNTEAFF. The DNA reads as follows: TGCGCCAGCAGCTCGACTCAAACTAACACTGAAGCTTTCTTT.